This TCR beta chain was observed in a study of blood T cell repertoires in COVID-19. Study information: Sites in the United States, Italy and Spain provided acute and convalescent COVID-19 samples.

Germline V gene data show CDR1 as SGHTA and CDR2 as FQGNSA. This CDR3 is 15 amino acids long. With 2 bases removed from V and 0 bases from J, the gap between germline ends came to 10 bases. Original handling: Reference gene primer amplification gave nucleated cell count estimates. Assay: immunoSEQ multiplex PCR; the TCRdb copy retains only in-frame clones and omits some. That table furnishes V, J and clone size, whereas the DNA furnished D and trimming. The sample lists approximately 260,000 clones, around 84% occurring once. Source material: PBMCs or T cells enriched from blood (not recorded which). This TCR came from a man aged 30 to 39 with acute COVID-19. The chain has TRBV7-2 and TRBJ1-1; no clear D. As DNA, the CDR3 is TGTGCCAGCAGCTTATCCGGGAGGATGAACACTGAAGCTTTCTTT. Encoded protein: CASSLSGRMNTEAFF.